The clone carrying this T cell receptor (beta chain) was seen at least ten times. Its antigen is unknown. These data belong to a study of CD8 T cells in ankylosing spondylitis. General observations from the study: Reportedly, disease-linked clones are significantly enriched in ankylosing spondylitis patients' matched synovial fluid. Past research had described some motif variants in reactive arthritis synovial fluid and blood. Researchers report that disease-linked clones proved CD8+ and relatively rare in peripheral blood. It appeared that ankylosing spondylitis blood was characterized by a TCR beta motif of under ten highly homologous variants.

This CDR3 region has 14 residues. V lost 1 base and J lost 7, with 11 bases in between. Germline values: CDR1 SGHVS, CDR2 FQNEAQ. With molecular barcodes, quantitative 5'-RACE was used to make the TCR beta libraries. TCRdb used MiXCR to reprocess the 5' RACE reads, holding one entry per CDR3 protein. The sample includes roughly 300,000 distinct CDR3 sequences, roughly 8% seen only once; the top ten take less than 15%. The receptor comes from a male donor with ankylosing spondylitis. The J gene is TRBJ1-5, the V gene TRBV7-8; D may be TRBD1 (6 bases). The sample was blood, either unsorted or a sorted T cell fraction (not recorded which). This chain's CDR3 is CASSLVRGSQPQHF. CDR3 DNA sequence: TGTGCCAGCAGCTTAGTTAGGGGGAGCCAGCCCCAGCATTTT.